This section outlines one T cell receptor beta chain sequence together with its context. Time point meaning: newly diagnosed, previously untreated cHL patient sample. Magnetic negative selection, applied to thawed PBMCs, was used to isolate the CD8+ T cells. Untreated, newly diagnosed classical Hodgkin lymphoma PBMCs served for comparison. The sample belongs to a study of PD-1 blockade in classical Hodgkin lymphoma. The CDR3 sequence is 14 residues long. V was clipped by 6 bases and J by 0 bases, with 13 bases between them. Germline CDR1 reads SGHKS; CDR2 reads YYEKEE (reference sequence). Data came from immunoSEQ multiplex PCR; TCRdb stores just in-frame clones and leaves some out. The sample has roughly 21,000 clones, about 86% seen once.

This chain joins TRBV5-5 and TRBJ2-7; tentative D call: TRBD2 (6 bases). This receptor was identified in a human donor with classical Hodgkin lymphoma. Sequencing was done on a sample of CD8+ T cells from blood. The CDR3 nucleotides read TGTGCCAGCATGGCGGGGAGAACCTCCTACGAGCAGTACTTC. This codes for CASMAGRTSYEQYF.